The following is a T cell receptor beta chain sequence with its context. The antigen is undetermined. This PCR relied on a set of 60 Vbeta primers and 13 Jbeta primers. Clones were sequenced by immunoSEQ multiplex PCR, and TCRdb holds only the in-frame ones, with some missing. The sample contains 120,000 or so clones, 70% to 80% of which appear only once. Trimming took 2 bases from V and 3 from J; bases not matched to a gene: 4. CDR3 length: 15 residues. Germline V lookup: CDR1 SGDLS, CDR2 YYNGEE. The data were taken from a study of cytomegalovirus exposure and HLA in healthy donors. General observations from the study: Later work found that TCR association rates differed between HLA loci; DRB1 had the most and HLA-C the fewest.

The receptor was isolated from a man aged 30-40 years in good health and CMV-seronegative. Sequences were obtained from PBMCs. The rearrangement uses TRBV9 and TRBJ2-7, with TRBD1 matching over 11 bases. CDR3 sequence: CASSVWGQGDYEQYF. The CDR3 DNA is TGTGCCAGCAGCGTCTGGGGACAGGGGGACTACGAGCAGTACTTC.